Each of the 9 T cell receptor beta chains below was sequenced from the same sample in a study of cytomegalovirus exposure and HLA in healthy donors (dated by TCRdb to 2015 to 2018). Libraries came from the immunoSEQ multiplex PCR assay. For the multiplex PCR, a mixture combining 60 forward primers for TCR Vbeta segments and 13 reverse primers for TCR Jbeta segments was used. What TCRdb holds here is the immuneACCESS table cut down to in-frame rearrangements. Part of the clones is not present; checked against another copy, under half of the missing clones reflect an unresolved V gene, and the others are unexplained. Within this sample are 170,000 or so clones, with over 65% of them counted one time only. About 2.4% of the sample lies in the top ten. The specimen sequenced was PBMCs. These receptors were obtained from a man aged 55 to 70 in good health and CMV-seronegative.

The rearrangement joins TRBV4-2 to TRBJ2-1, with 8 nucleotides matching TRBD1. This CDR3 contains 14 residues. V shed 0 bases and J 7 bases; nucleotides not matched to a gene: 2. Germline V gives CDR1 LGHNA, CDR2 YNFKEQ. CDR3 protein: CASSQDRGLNEQFF. The DNA of the CDR3 is TGTGCCAGCAGCCAAGACAGGGGGCTTAATGAGCAGTTCTTC.

The genes are TRBV6-1 and TRBJ2-3; no clear D. V was shortened by 7 bases and J by 0 bases, with 11 bases between the two germline ends. The CDR3 has 14 residues. The germline V gene encodes CDR1 MNHNS and CDR2 SASEGT. The CDR3 here is CASNYGASTDTQYF. The CDR3 coding sequence is TGTGCCAGCAACTACGGAGCTAGCACAGATACGCAGTATTTT.

The V and J genes are TRBV6-1 and TRBJ1-5, with D perhaps matching TRBD1 (5 bases). The germline V and J ends were trimmed by 6 bases and 4 bases, with 13 bases remaining between them. CDR3 length equals 14 residues. Germline V CDR1 and CDR2: MNHNS, SASEGT. Written as DNA, the CDR3 is TGTGCCAGCAGGGGAAGGCAGGGTAATCAGCCCCAGCATTTT. This codes for CASRGRQGNQPQHF.

V usage is TRBV6-5 and J usage is TRBJ2-5; D possibly corresponds to TRBD2 (7 bases). The J call may be in error: the DNA end matches TRBJ2-7 better. There are 13 residues in the CDR3. Germline values: CDR1 MNHEY, CDR2 SVGAGI. CDR3 nucleotide sequence: TGTGCCAGCAGTTTGGGGGGGCGAAGCGAGCAGTACTTC. Protein product: CASSLGGRSEQYF.

This chain connects TRBV7-2 to TRBJ1-4; a possible D gene is TRBD1 (6 bases). Germline V gives CDR1 SGHTA, CDR2 FQGNSA. The CDR3 is 15 residues long. V dropped 4 bases and J dropped 3 bases, with 12 bases sitting between them. The CDR3 DNA sequence: TGTGCCAGCAGCTCACCGGACAGCCCTAATGAAAAACTGTTTTTT. It encodes CASSSPDSPNEKLFF.

The chain recombines TRBV7-9 with TRBJ2-3; 10 nucleotides match TRBD2. The CDR3 has 17 amino acids. Trimming cost V 2 bases and J 5 bases; bases outside gene matches: 10. In germline, CDR1 is SEHNR, CDR2 FQNEAQ (reference sequence). For the CDR3, the DNA is TGTGCCAGCAGCTTATGGACTAGCGGTACGGGGAGAGATACGCAGTATTTT. This sequence encodes CASSLWTSGTGRDTQYF.

This clone appeared a few times. The V call is TRBV15, the J call TRBJ2-5, with D unresolved. Trimming took 1 base from V and 0 from J, leaving 12 bases between them. The CDR3 is made up of 16 amino acids. Looked up from germline, CDR1 is LNHNV and CDR2 is YYDKDF (reference sequence). This CDR3 reads CATSRGYQAYQETQYF. CDR3 bases: TGTGCCACCAGCAGAGGGTATCAGGCGTACCAAGAGACCCAGTACTTC. Full variable domain (rest looked up from reference TRBV15 and TRBJ2-5): DAMVIQNPRYQVTQFGKPVTLSCSQTLNHNVMYWYQQKSSQAPKLLFHYYDKDFNNEADTPDNFQSRRPNTSFCFLDIRSPGLGDTAMYLCATSRGYQAYQETQYFGPGTRLLVL.

CDR3 loop: CASSLDHRGLGEQYF. In DNA, the CDR3 is TGTGCCAGCAGCTTAGACCACAGGGGGCTGGGGGAGCAGTACTTC. This chain links TRBV7-2 with TRBJ2-7; 9 positions agree with TRBD1. In germline, CDR1 is SGHTA, CDR2 FQGNSA. This CDR3 has 15 residues. Trimming cost V 1 base and J 7 bases; bases outside gene matches: 8.

This clone has a single count. The rearrangement joins TRBV6-1 to TRBJ1-2, with a weak D call TRBD1 (6 bases). With 3 bases removed from V and 7 bases from J, the gap between germline ends came to 15 bases. The CDR3 has 14 residues. Germline V gives CDR1 MNHNS, CDR2 SASEGT. The CDR3: CASSDGGAQGGYTF. CDR3 nucleotides: TGTGCCAGCAGTGACGGGGGGGCGCAGGGTGGCTACACCTTC.